This entry concerns a single TCR beta chain. The antigen this receptor binds is unknown. This record belongs to a study of cytomegalovirus exposure and HLA in healthy donors (dated by TCRdb to between 2016 and 2019). Regarding the complete study: According to an earlier analysis of 550 to 700 of the donors, some 180 million T cells yielded approximately 120 million unique TCR beta sequences and approximately 300 Gb of sequence data. Approximately 300 gigabases of sequencing data and roughly 81 million unique TCR sequences made up an early release that covered roughly 670 HLA-typed donors. The genetic ancestry cluster associated with self-reported Caucasian donors included over 80% of the roughly 400 genotyped donors. The study aimed to test whether cataloging public T cell receptors could reveal signatures of past pathogen exposure. The study profiled the T cell repertoires of hundreds of subjects by immunosequencing and related them to cytomegalovirus serostatus. In addition to the first cohort of several hundred subjects, a separate validation cohort of 120 different subjects was used. To predict cytomegalovirus infection status, the study brought together high-throughput TCR immunosequencing, statistical association of individual TCRs with disease status, and machine learning. To study patterns of TCR occurrence, a later analysis re-analyzed previously published TCR beta repertoires from around 700 donors and added high-resolution HLA genotyping. Rather than drawing on any new phenotypic data, the later analysis identified candidate immune exposures from TCR beta sequences and the way those sequences occurred across donors. In an earlier analysis of roughly 540 of the donors, high-throughput TCR beta sequencing was used to judge whether each TCR beta V gene segment behaved as functional or pseudogenic. Donor age, sex, ethnicity and CMV serostatus were compiled alongside the repertoire data. A later genetic analysis took genome-wide SNP genotypes for about three fifths of the roughly 700 donors and used that subset as a discovery cohort. Every discovery cohort repertoire had been produced on one sequencing platform. Both class I and class II loci were covered by HLA typing, at four-digit resolution. Typing coverage varied by locus: roughly 620-640 donors for A, B, C, DRB1 and DQB1; about 520 for DQA1; approximately 570 for DPA1; 450 to 480 for DPB1. Because of strong linkage in the cohort, a few DR-DQ haplotypes were treated as single units for association and clustering. On average, around 200,000 unique TCR beta nucleotide sequences were sequenced per donor among about 400 genotyped donors of the cohort, with 15% to 20% of those sequences being non-productive. Beyond this particular receptor, the publication reports: A further reported finding was that TCR beta sequences accurately predicted the HLA-A and HLA-B alleles for most subjects in the first cohort. The sequencing pipeline was judged likely to have produced a cluster of highly shared sequence variants as a technical artifact. According to a later analysis, most CMV-associated TCR beta chains appeared to be HLA-restricted, and the HLA associations seemed to be driven largely by CMV exposure. Because counts were too low, around 18 rarely observed V segments, including chromosome 9 orphons, were left out of the earlier analysis of 587 of the donors. When HLA alleles, especially DR and DQ, strongly co-occurred, attributing TCR associations to individual alleles was difficult. Compared with equally common non-associated chains, HLA-associated TCR beta chains in a later analysis were more clonally expanded and had lower generation probabilities. Cytomegalovirus status was reported to be diagnosed by the classifier with high specificity and sensitivity in both the original and validation cohorts. Several of the top co-occurrence clusters appeared to be linked to parvovirus B19, influenza, CMV and Epstein-Barr virus, according to a later analysis. A later analysis found that TCR association rates varied across HLA loci, with DRB1 alleles showing the most associated TCRs and HLA-C alleles the fewest. In vitro tests confirmed that three of the cytomegalovirus-associated TCR beta chains recognize cytomegalovirus antigens. A total of fewer than 200 TCR beta chains were listed by the study as associated with cytomegalovirus. The only immune exposure information available for the cohort was CMV serostatus. V-gene and J-gene trimming of TCR beta chains was associated with a missense DCLRE1C variant in a later genetic analysis, and the association was replicated in an independent cohort. Specific HLA alleles were associated with 15,000 to 20,000 TCR beta sequences at a false discovery rate of 0.05 in a later analysis. Correlated functional status among segregating V segments might be attributable to linkage disequilibrium, but an unknown experimental factor could not be ruled out. Compared with the approximately 670-donor mean, donors in an Asian-associated ancestry cluster had fewer N-insertions in productive TCRs, according to a later genetic analysis. The presence/absence analyses assumed that sequencing depth was roughly uniform across donors, and that assumption may not be true. The authors suggested that the approach could potentially be generalized to other disease states and immunological phenotypes. Most TCR sequences were observed very rarely across donors, whereas some public TCRs were present in many individuals. Only TCR beta chains were sequenced in this cohort, and the absence of alpha or paired-chain data limited detectable features. An earlier analysis of around 540 of the donors showed that most TCR beta V segments appeared in productive rearrangements either about 87% or about 30% of the time, which broadly matched IMGT annotations. Because HLA typing was unavailable for some donors at each locus, only the typed subset was used in association tests.

Receptor amplification or capture employed the immunoSEQ multiplex PCR assay. For the multiplex PCR, a mixture combining 60 forward primers for TCR Vbeta segments and 13 reverse primers for TCR Jbeta segments was used. The CDR3 region of rearranged TCR beta genes was amplified from genomic DNA by a multiplex PCR assay. On the Illumina HiSeq System, the amplified TCR beta libraries were sequenced as 87-base-pair reads. Regarding the original processing steps: In a later analysis, tens of millions of unique TCR beta chains were counted across the approximately 640 repertoires, and about 10 million of these chains were shared by at least two donors. A nearest-neighbor algorithm error-corrected the raw reads and collapsed the reads into unique sequences, merging closely related sequences to remove PCR and sequencing errors. To assign V, D and J gene segments, CDR3 sequences were aligned to IMGT reference sequences. For a sequence to be retained, at least a six-nucleotide match to both a V gene segment and a J gene segment was required. Rearrangements were called productive when the CDR3 lacked stop codons and stayed in frame with V and J; all others were non-productive. Following IMGT convention, CDR3 was defined as the stretch from the second conserved V-encoded cysteine to the conserved J-encoded phenylalanine. Sequences without an unambiguous match to a single V gene segment were excluded from the earlier analysis of 500 to 700 of the donors. An earlier analysis of about 590 of the donors classified V segments as functional when productive rearrangements were above 56.7% and as segregating when the standard deviation between donors was above 5%. A statistical classification framework was built to diagnose cytomegalovirus status from the catalog of TCR beta chain sequences. In a later analysis, TCR nucleotide sequences were compared against IMGT/GENE-DB human TR gene sequences so that V and J genes could be assigned. The TCRdist pipeline was used in a later analysis to assign CDR3 sequences and most-parsimonious VDJ recombination scenarios. In a later analysis, every TCR beta chain was defined by the combination of its CDR3 amino acid sequence and its V-gene family, and reads without a unique V-gene family were dropped. As a way to deal with suspected cross-contamination and a sequencing artifact, a later analysis dropped approximately 570 nucleotide sequences that were highly shared and had low generation probability. In a later analysis, a clonal expansion index was calculated for each public chain from normalized within-repertoire ranks of inferred template counts. Generation probabilities in a later analysis came from a VDJ recombination model fitted to out-of-frame rearrangements, and those results were checked against IGoR. Hypergeometric tests were used in a later analysis to score TCR-TCR, TCR-HLA and TCR-CMV co-occurrence, with a repertoire-size bias correction applied to the TCR pairs. False discovery rates were estimated in a later analysis by permuting HLA or CMV assignments 20 times. In a later analysis, co-occurring TCRs were grouped with DBSCAN, and TCRdist sequence similarity was added when clustering was performed within HLA-allele-positive subsets. For co-occurrence clustering, repertoires with fewer than 30,000 or more than 120,000 public chains were excluded, along with four to six repertoires with anomalous nucleotide sharing. The source is immuneACCESS, and TCRdb retained only in-frame sequences with V and J called. Part of the clones is not carried over; for the studies checked, unresolved V genes explain less than half of this, and the remainder is unexplained. That table is the source of V, J and clone size, and D and trimming were worked out from the DNA. The table for this sample lists about 200,000 clones. Of the sample, approximately 6.4% is held by the ten largest clones.

The cohort comprised more than 550 healthy bone marrow donors. All cohort members were sampled while nominally healthy, although unrecorded immune exposures were likely present. The donor tested CMV seronegative and was one of the 352 seronegative cohort members. Every donor gave a peripheral blood sample, and the peripheral blood mononuclear cells from that sample were used for TCR beta sequencing. Genomic DNA extraction from the blood cell samples was performed with the Qiagen DNeasy Blood Extraction Kit. The sample consisted of PBMCs. This TCR was sampled from a man aged 25-45 years in good health and CMV-seronegative.

The base sequence is TGTGCCTGGAGTATCACGGGGGCTAACTATGGCTACACCTTC. The encoded protein is CAWSITGANYGYTF. The chain is encoded by TRBV30 joined to TRBJ1-2, and the D gene may be TRBD1, 5 bases matching. The germline V gene (reference sequence) sets CDR1 to GTSNPN and CDR2 to SVGIG. V sheds 2 bases and J sheds 0 bases, leaving 10 bases between their ends. The CDR3 goes from the cysteine to the phenylalanine over 14 residues. The sequence is cut down to CDR3 DNA, 42 bases in frame from base 1.